A single sample is the source of the 25 T cell receptor beta chains below, sequenced in a study of blood T cell repertoires in COVID-19. Assay: immunoSEQ multiplex PCR; the TCRdb copy retains only in-frame clones and omits some. The table lists about 150,000 clones, roughly 83% of them singletons. Sequences were obtained from PBMCs or T cells enriched from blood (not recorded which). The origin of the receptors is a man between 65 and 79 years old who had been exposed to COVID-19.

The sample holds one count of this clone. The chain uses TRBV28 and TRBJ1-2, with TRBD1 matching over 7 bases. The CDR3 is made up of 16 amino acids. Looked up from germline, CDR1 is MDHEN and CDR2 is SYDVKM. Losses at the gene ends were 6 bases for V and 0 bases for J; bases not matched to a gene: 10. The CDR3 nucleotides are TGTGCCAGCAGCCCGCCCTTTGGGACAGCTAACTATGGCTACACCTTC. Translation gives CASSPPFGTANYGYTF.

The chain is built from TRBV6-2 or TRBV6-3 and TRBJ1-4; no firm D call. The V and J ends lost 2 bases and 7 bases respectively, with 17 bases between them. Germline CDR1 reads MNHEY; CDR2 reads SVGEGT. The CDR3 is 16 residues long. This CDR3 is CASSYISGRLIEKLFF. The CDR3 DNA follows: TGTGCCAGCAGTTACATCTCTGGGAGATTGATTGAAAAACTGTTTTTT.

The chain couples TRBV19 to TRBJ2-6; the D is unclear. Trimming left V 4 bases short and J 0 bases short, with 10 bases between. The CDR3 has 16 amino acids. Germline loops: CDR1 LNHDA, CDR2 SQIVND (reference sequence). The CDR3 DNA sequence: TGTGCCAGTAGTACGGGTCTAGGCTCTGGGGCCAACGTCCTGACTTTC. It specifies CASSTGLGSGANVLTF.

V usage is TRBV24-1 and J usage is TRBJ2-1, with D possibly being TRBD2 (5 bases). Germline V gene sequence: CDR1 KGHDR, CDR2 SFDVKD. The CDR3 is made up of 15 amino acids. The V and J ends lost 2 bases and 9 bases respectively, with 16 bases between them. The CDR3 region has the DNA TGTGCCACCAGTGATTCCGGGGTAAGTCGGCTTGAGCAGTTCTTC. Translated, it gives CATSDSGVSRLEQFF.

CDR3 in DNA: TGTGCCAGCAGCCGAAGGACAGTGAACACTGAAGCTTTCTTT. This translates into CASSRRTVNTEAFF. The chain uses TRBV7-9 and TRBJ1-1; a possible D gene is TRBD1 (6 bases). This CDR3 has 14 amino acids. Germline CDR1 SEHNR, CDR2 FQNEAQ (reference sequence). V was clipped by 5 bases and J by 0 bases, with 10 bases between them.

A single count supports this clone. The rearrangement links TRBV14 to TRBJ1-3; no firm D call. The CDR3 is 14 amino acids. Between the trimmed V and J ends, which lost 1 base and 4 bases, there was a span of 8 bases. CDR1 is SGHDN, CDR2 FVKESK, per germline. This CDR3 reads CASSQVSYGNTIYF. The CDR3, as DNA: TGTGCCAGCAGCCAAGTAAGCTACGGAAACACCATATATTTT.

This clone has more than one count but fewer than ten. The rearrangement uses TRBV2 and TRBJ1-3; D unclear. CDR3 length equals 14 residues. Per germline, CDR1 SNHLY and CDR2 FYNNEI. Trimming stripped 4 bases from V and 4 bases from J, with 11 bases between. The CDR3: CASSVETAGNTIYF. DNA of the CDR3: TGTGCCAGCAGTGTTGAAACAGCCGGAAACACCATATATTTT.

The chain couples TRBV2 to TRBJ2-3; TRBD1 matches 11 bases. This CDR3 has 17 amino acids. CDR1 SNHLY and CDR2 FYNNEI come from the germline V gene. With V trimmed by 6 bases and J by 3 bases, 11 bases remained unmatched. CDR3 amino acids: CASSLRGQGVRTDTQYF. The DNA of the CDR3 is TGTGCCAGCAGCCTAAGGGGACAGGGGGTAAGGACAGATACGCAGTATTTT.

The chain couples TRBV30 to TRBJ2-7, with 9 bases fitting TRBD1. The V gene end was trimmed by 3 bases and the J gene end by 5 bases; junction bases not matched to a gene: 17. This CDR3 is built from 17 residues. Germline V lookup: CDR1 GTSNPN, CDR2 SVGIG (reference sequence). The CDR3 sequence: CAWSPRVNRGRADEQYF. CDR3 nucleotide sequence: TGTGCCTGGAGCCCAAGGGTGAACAGGGGGCGCGCCGACGAGCAGTACTTC.

This clone was found once. The chain links TRBV27 to TRBJ1-1; D might be TRBD1 (5 bases). The CDR3 loop spans 13 amino acids. Germline V gene lookup returns CDR1 MNHEY and CDR2 SMNVEV (reference sequence). V was cut by 2 bases and J by 4 bases, with 8 bases left in between. The CDR3 coding sequence is TGTGCCAGCAGTTTAAAGGGGATCACTGAAGCTTTCTTT. It encodes CASSLKGITEAFF.

J is TRBJ2-5 and V is TRBV7-2, with D perhaps matching TRBD1 (6 bases). CDR1 SGHTA and CDR2 FQGNSA come from the germline V gene. This CDR3 has 15 residues. The V end lost 2 bases, the J end lost 0 bases, and 10 bases lay between the germline ends. The CDR3 protein is CASSLFHRDQETQYF. CDR3 DNA: TGTGCCAGCAGCTTATTCCACAGGGACCAAGAGACCCAGTACTTC.

The V and J genes are TRBV28 and TRBJ2-7; 12 nucleotides match TRBD1. The CDR3 loop spans 15 amino acids. After removal of 6 bases from V and 4 bases from J, the junction contained 7 bases not matched to a gene. Germline CDR1 MDHEN, CDR2 SYDVKM. CDR3 in amino acids: CASRRPGQGAYEQYF. DNA of the CDR3: TGTGCCAGCAGGAGACCGGGACAGGGGGCATACGAGCAGTACTTC.

The chain is built from TRBV7-2 and TRBJ1-2; tentative D call: TRBD1 (6 bases). The germline V and J ends were trimmed by 1 base and 8 bases, with 14 bases remaining between them. Germline-derived CDR1 and CDR2 are SGHTA and FQGNSA. The CDR3 has 14 residues. The CDR3 loop is CASSLVNRQAGYTF. CDR3 sequence (DNA): TGTGCCAGCAGCTTAGTAAACAGACAGGCGGGCTACACCTTC.

The rearrangement uses TRBV4-2 and TRBJ2-2; TRBD2 aligns across 8 bases. The CDR3 contains 16 residues. J lost 4 bases, V lost 2 bases, and 6 bases had no gene match. In germline, CDR1 is LGHNA, CDR2 YNFKEQ. The CDR3 DNA follows: TGTGCCAGCAGCCAAAGGCTAGCGGGTGCCACCGGGGAGCTGTTTTTT. Translated, it gives CASSQRLAGATGELFF.

The chain has TRBV7-9 and TRBJ1-3; D unresolved. V shed 6 bases and J shed 2 bases, with 11 bases lying between them. Germline CDR1 SEHNR, CDR2 FQNEAQ (reference sequence). This CDR3 is built from 14 residues. The DNA of the CDR3 is TGTGCCAGCAGTGTGAGATTAACTGGAAACACCATATATTTT. Translation: CASSVRLTGNTIYF.

This rearrangement joins TRBV4-1 to TRBJ2-6, with 11 bases that match TRBD2. V lost 1 base and J lost 2; bases outside the gene matches: 4. Germline V gene data show CDR1 as MGHRA and CDR2 as YSYEKL. The CDR3 extends over 18 amino acids. The CDR3 here is CASSQGLAGGTGANVLTF. The CDR3 DNA reads TGCGCCAGCAGCCAAGGGCTAGCGGGAGGAACTGGGGCCAACGTCCTGACTTTC.

The chain combines TRBV5-6 with TRBJ2-1, with TRBD1 matching over 7 bases. The CDR3 consists of 13 residues. J was trimmed by 7 bases and V by 3 bases; bases with no gene match: 4. CDR1 is SGHDT and CDR2 is YYEEEE in the germline V gene. The CDR3 DNA is TGTGCCAGCAGCTCCTCCAGGGGGAATGAGCAGTTCTTC. Residues: CASSSSRGNEQFF. The entire variable domain, with the rest obtained from reference TRBV5-6 and TRBJ2-1, is as follows: DAGVTQSPTHLIKTRGQQVTLRCSPKSGHDTVSWYQQALGQGPQFIFQYYEEEERQRGNFPDRFSGHQFPNYSSELNVNALLLGDSALYLCASSSSRGNEQFFGPGTRLTVL.

The chain couples TRBV6-5 to TRBJ1-6, with TRBD1 identical over 8 bases. The CDR3 extends over 14 amino acids. J gave up 6 bases and V 5 bases, and 3 bases lay outside the gene matches. The germline CDR1 and CDR2 sequences are MNHEY and SVGAGI. The CDR3 here is CASSLQGGNSPLHF. The CDR3 DNA sequence: TGTGCCAGCAGTCTACAGGGGGGTAATTCACCCCTCCACTTT.

This chain uses TRBV2 with TRBJ1-2, with a possible D match to TRBD1 (5 bases). The V gene lost 8 bases and the J gene lost 5 bases, with 21 bases spanning the gap. Per the germline V gene, CDR1 is SNHLY and CDR2 is FYNNEI. The CDR3 is made up of 15 amino acids. The CDR3 bases are TGTGCCAGCTCCATTCGGAGGGGCACCCAATATGGCTACACCTTC. This codes for CASSIRRGTQYGYTF.

This clone was seen a handful of times. The chain employs TRBV27 and TRBJ2-7, with a possible D match to TRBD1 (6 bases). Germline loops: CDR1 MNHEY, CDR2 SMNVEV (reference sequence). The CDR3 loop spans 14 amino acids. Trimming pared 7 bases from V and 2 bases from J, leaving 15 bases between. CDR3: CASTTGHGPYEQYF. CDR3 coding DNA: TGTGCCAGCACGACAGGACACGGGCCCTACGAGCAGTACTTC.

J is TRBJ2-7 and V is TRBV4-2, with D maybe TRBD1 (5 bases). Germline CDR1 LGHNA, CDR2 YNFKEQ. CDR3 size: 15 residues. V lost 4 bases to trimming and J lost 4 bases, with 17 bases between them. CDR3 DNA: TGTGCCAGCAGCCCTTCCGTGGGCAGGGCGTACGAGCAGTACTTC. It specifies CASSPSVGRAYEQYF.

A note on this clone: An end of the junction does not agree with germline; a read error may underlie this. V is TRBV6-5 and J is TRBJ1-5, with no clear D. The CDR3 runs to 15 residues. Germline CDR1 is MNHEY and CDR2 is SVGAGI. The CDR3: CASSYSAQTNQPRHF. The CDR3 coding sequence is TGTGCCAGCAGTTACTCTGCCCAGACTAATCAGCCCCGGCATTTT.

This clone came up once. CDR3 protein: CASTSGTSGTTSTDTQYF. For the CDR3, the DNA is TGTGCCAGCACCTCAGGGACTAGCGGGACTACTAGCACAGATACGCAGTATTTT. The rearrangement links TRBV7-8 to TRBJ2-3; TRBD2 matches 13 bases. V shed 7 bases and J 0 bases; nucleotides not matched to a gene: 10. Germline V gene data show CDR1 as SGHVS and CDR2 as FQNEAQ. The length of the CDR3 is 18 residues.

This clone has just one count. The CDR3 here is CATSDRTGLYGYTF. The CDR3 region has the DNA TGTGCCACCAGTGACCGGACAGGGCTATATGGCTACACCTTC. This chain links TRBV24-1 with TRBJ1-2; 8 bases are shared with TRBD1. Germline V gene data show CDR1 as KGHDR and CDR2 as SFDVKD. The CDR3 totals 14 residues. V shed 4 bases and J 5 bases; nucleotides not matched to a gene: 5.

This clone has more than one count but fewer than ten. The chain uses TRBV19 and TRBJ1-5, with a possible D match to TRBD1 (5 bases). V lost 8 bases, J lost 4 bases, and 12 bases lay in between. CDR1 LNHDA and CDR2 SQIVND come from the germline V gene (reference sequence). This CDR3 spans 13 amino acids. The CDR3 region has the DNA TGTGCCAGTGGTGGGGGAGGGAATCAGCCCCAGCATTTT. Protein sequence: CASGGGGNQPQHF. Variable domain in full (rest from reference TRBV19 and TRBJ1-5): DGGITQSPKYLFRKEGQNVTLSCEQNLNHDAMYWYRQDPGQGLRLIYYSQIVNDFQKGDIAEGYSVSREKKESFPLTVTSAQKNPTAFYLCASGGGGNQPQHFGDGTRLSIL.